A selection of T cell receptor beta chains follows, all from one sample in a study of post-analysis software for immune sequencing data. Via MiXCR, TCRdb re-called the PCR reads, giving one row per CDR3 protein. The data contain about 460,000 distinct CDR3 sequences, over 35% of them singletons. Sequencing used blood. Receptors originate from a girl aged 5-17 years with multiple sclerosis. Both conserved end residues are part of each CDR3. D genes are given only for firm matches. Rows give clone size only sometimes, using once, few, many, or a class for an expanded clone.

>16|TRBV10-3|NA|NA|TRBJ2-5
TGTGCCATCGGCTCAGCGGAAACCTCGTTTCCAGAGACCCAGTACTTC
CAIGSAETSFPETQYF
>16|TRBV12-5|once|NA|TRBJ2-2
TGTGCTAGTGGTTTGGTACTTTCCGGGGACACCGGGGAGCTGTTTTTT
CASGLVLSGDTGELFF
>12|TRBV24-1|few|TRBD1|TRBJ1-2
TGTGCCACCAGCCTGACAGGGACTGGCTACACCTTC
CATSLTGTGYTF
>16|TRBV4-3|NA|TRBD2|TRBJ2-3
TGCGCCAGCAGCCAAGCGGGGGGGGTTGGAACAGATACGCAGTATTTT
CASSQAGGVGTDTQYF
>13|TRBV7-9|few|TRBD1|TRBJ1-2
TGTGCCAGCAGCTTTGTACAGGGGCAAGGCTACACCTTC
CASSFVQGQGYTF
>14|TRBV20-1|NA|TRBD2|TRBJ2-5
TGCAGTGCATTGGGGGAGGGCCGAGGCAATGAGCAGTACTTC
CSALGEGRGNEQYF
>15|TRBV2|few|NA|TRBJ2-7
TGTGCCAGCAGTGACAGGAGAGGACTCTTCTACGAGCAGTACTTC
CASSDRRGLFYEQYF
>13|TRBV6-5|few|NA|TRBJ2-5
TGTGCCAGCAGCCAGACATCAGAGGGGACCCAGTACTTC
CASSQTSEGTQYF
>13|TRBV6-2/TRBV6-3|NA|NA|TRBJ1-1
TGTGCCAGCAAGATTCAGGGTAGCACTGAAGCTTTCTTT
CASKIQGSTEAFF
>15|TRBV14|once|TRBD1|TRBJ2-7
TGTGCCAGCAGTTCTCGTCAGGGGGCGCGTGCCGAGCAGTACTTC
CASSSRQGARAEQYF
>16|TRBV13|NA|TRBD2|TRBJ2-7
TGTGCCAGCAGCTTACGAGGTAGCGGGAGTCCCTACGAGCAGTACTTC
CASSLRGSGSPYEQYF
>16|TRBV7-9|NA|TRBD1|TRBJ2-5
TGTGCCAGCAGCTTACCCACGATTACAGGGGCAGAGACCCAGTACTTC
CASSLPTITGAETQYF
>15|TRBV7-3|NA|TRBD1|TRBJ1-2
TGTGCCAGCAGCTTAATGGGGACAGAGTCCTATGGCTACACCTTC
CASSLMGTESYGYTF
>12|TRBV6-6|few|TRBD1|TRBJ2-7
TGTGCCAGCAGACAGGGGTCCTACGAGCAGTACTTC
CASRQGSYEQYF
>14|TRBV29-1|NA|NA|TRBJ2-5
TGCAGCGTCCGACCCTTACTATTAGGAGAGACCCAGTACTTC
CSVRPLLLGETQYF
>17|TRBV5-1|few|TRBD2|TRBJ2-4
TGCGCCAGCAGCTCCGAGACTAGCCCCCCAGCCAAAAACATTCAGTACTTC
CASSSETSPPAKNIQYF
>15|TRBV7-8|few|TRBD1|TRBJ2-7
TGTGCCAGCAGCTTAATGGTGGGACAGGGCTTTAAGCAGTACTTC
CASSLMVGQGFKQYF
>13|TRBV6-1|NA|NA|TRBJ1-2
TGTGCCACAACCCCATACCACGGGTACGGCTACACCTTC
CATTPYHGYGYTF
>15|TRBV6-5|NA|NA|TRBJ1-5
TGTGCCAGCAGCCACCTAATTTCATCGGATCAGCCCCAGCATTTT
CASSHLISSDQPQHF
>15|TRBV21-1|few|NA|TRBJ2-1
TGTGCCAGCAGCAAGGGGAGCGCCTCCTACAATGAGCAGTTCTTC
CASSKGSASYNEQFF
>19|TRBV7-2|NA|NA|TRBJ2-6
TGTGCCAGCAGCTTACAGGTGGGAACGGGCCTCTCTGGGGCCAACGTCCTGACTTTC
CASSLQVGTGLSGANVLTF
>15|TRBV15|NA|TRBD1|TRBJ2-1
TGTGCCACCAGCCTAGACAGGGTTAAGGGCAATGAGCAGTTCTTC
CATSLDRVKGNEQFF
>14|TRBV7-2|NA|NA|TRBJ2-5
TGTGCCAGCAGCTTAGGCCTAGCCGCCTACGTGCAGTACTTC
CASSLGLAAYVQYF
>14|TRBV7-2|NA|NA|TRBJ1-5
TGTGCCAGCAGCCTGACGGCCAGCAATCAGCCCCAGCATTTT
CASSLTASNQPQHF
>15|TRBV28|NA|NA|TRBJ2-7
TGTGCCAGCAGTTTAGTACTAGCCCTCACCTACGAGCAGTACTTC
CASSLVLALTYEQYF
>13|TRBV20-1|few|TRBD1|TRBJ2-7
TGCAGTGCGGGGCAGGGGGTGGACTACGAGCAGTACTTC
CSAGQGVDYEQYF
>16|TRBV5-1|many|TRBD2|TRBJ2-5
TGCGCCAGCAGCCCACGACTAGCGGGACCCGAAGAGACCCAGTACTTC
CASSPRLAGPEETQYF
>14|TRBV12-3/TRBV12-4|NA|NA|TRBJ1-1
TGTGCCAGCAACCCGACCGGGATGAGCACTGAAGCTTTCTTT
CASNPTGMSTEAFF
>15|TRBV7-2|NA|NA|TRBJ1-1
TGTGCCAGCAGCTACCTCACAGCCAGGAGCACTGAAGCTTTCTTT
CASSYLTARSTEAFF
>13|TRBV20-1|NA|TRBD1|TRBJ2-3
TGCAGTGCAAATGGACAGGCTAGGGATACACAGTATTTT
CSANGQARDTQYF
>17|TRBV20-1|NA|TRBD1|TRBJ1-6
TGCAGTGCTAGAGGGGACAGGGCGAGCTCCTATAATTCACCCCTCCACTTT
CSARGDRASSYNSPLHF
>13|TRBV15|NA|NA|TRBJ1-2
TGTGCCACCAGCAGCACAGAGAACTATGGCCACACCTTC
CATSSTENYGHTF
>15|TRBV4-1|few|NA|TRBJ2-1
TGCGCCAGCAGCCCCAGAAGCGGGCCTCCAACTGAGCAGTTCTTC
CASSPRSGPPTEQFF
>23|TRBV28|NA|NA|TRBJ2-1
TGTGCCAGCAGTTTATCCAAATTTACAGGGCGAGGGGGGCGGGGACGTTCAAACAATGAGCAGTTCTTC
CASSLSKFTGRGGRGRSNNEQFF
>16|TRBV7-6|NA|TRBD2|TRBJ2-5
TGTGCCAGCAGCTTAGGAGCGGGAGGGCCTACCAATGAGCAGTACTTC
CASSLGAGGPTNEQYF
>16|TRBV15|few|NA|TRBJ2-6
TGTGCCACCAGCAGAGATCCGTACTCTGGGGCCAACGTCCTGACTTTC
CATSRDPYSGANVLTF
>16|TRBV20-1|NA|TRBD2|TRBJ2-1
TGCAGTGCTAGAGATCGGCTAGCGGGAGGGACCGATGAGCAGTTCTTC
CSARDRLAGGTDEQFF
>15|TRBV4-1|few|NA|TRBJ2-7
TGCGCCAGCAGCCAAGACACAGAAACAACCTACGAGCAGTACTTC
CASSQDTETTYEQYF
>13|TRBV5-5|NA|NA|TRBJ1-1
TGTGCCAGCAGCTTGATCCAAAACACTGAAGCTTTCTTT
CASSLIQNTEAFF
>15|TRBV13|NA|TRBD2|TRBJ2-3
TGTGCCAGCAGCTTAAGAGCGGGAGGGCCAGATACGCAGTATTTT
CASSLRAGGPDTQYF
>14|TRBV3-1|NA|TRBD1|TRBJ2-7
TGTGCCAGCAGTCATCCGGGACAGCCATACGAGCAGTACTTC
CASSHPGQPYEQYF
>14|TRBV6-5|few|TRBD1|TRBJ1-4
TGTGCCAGCAGAAGACAGGGGTCTAATGAAAAACTGTTTTTT
CASRRQGSNEKLFF
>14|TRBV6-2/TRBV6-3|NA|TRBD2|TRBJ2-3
TGTGCCAGCAGGATAGCGGGAGGCACAGATACGCAGTATTTT
CASRIAGGTDTQYF
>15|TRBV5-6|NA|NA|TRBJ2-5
TGTGCCAGCAGCTTGGTCGTTAGGTACGACAATGAGCAGTACTTC
CASSLVVRYDNEQYF
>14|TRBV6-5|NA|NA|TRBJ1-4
TGTGCCAGCAGACCCCAGGGCGGAAATGAAAAACTGTTTTTT
CASRPQGGNEKLFF
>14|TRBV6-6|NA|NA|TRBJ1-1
TGTGCCAGCAGTTATGGGGACACGAACACTGAAGCTTTCTTT
CASSYGDTNTEAFF
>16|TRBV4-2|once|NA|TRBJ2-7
TGTGCCAGCAGCCAAGTCCAGGATGGCAGTTCCTACGAGCAGTACTTC
CASSQVQDGSSYEQYF
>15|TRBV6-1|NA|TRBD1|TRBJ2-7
TGTGCCAGCAGTGGGACCGACAGGGCTTCCTACGAGCAGTACTTC
CASSGTDRASYEQYF
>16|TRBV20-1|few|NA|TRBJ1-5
TGCAGTGCTAGAGATGGTGGCGGAAACCGCAATCAGCCCCAGCATTTT
CSARDGGGNRNQPQHF